This T cell receptor (beta chain) was sequenced during a study of a mutant IDH1 vaccine in newly diagnosed glioma. Study details: Patients got radiotherapy, temozolomide, or both beforehand, and most got both. Study-level points and caveats: Seemingly, top peripheral T cell clonotype changes bore no relation to pseudoprogression.

The CDR3 extends over 15 amino acids. V gave up 6 bases and J gave up 2 bases; unmatched junction bases: 4. Germline lookup yields CDR1 LNHDA and CDR2 SQIVND (reference sequence). TCRdb keeps only in-frame clones here, not all; method: immunoSEQ multiplex PCR. The sample includes around 65,000 clones, over 80% seen only once; the top ten take approximately 3.9%. Sample time point: week 47, end of study. In the vaccine, a single dose held 300 ug of the mutant IDH1 20-mer peptide, along with topical imiquimod. Eight vaccinations went to patients in weeks 1, 3, 5, 7, 11, 15, 19, 23. Donors had new IDH1-mutant astrocytomas of WHO grade 3 or 4 (ATRX-lost). A remark on this clone: Its cognate antigen is unknown. Other DNA sequences in the sample encode the same CDR3.

Sequenced material: PBMCs, taken from a glioma patient whose treatment included an IDH1 peptide vaccine. This sequence joins TRBV19 and TRBJ1-5; 10 nucleotides agree with TRBD1. This sequence was found in a man aged 25-40 years with glioma. In DNA form, the CDR3 reads TGTGCCAGTAGGCGGGACAGGGGACGCAATCAGCCCCAGCATTTT. Its protein is CASRRDRGRNQPQHF.